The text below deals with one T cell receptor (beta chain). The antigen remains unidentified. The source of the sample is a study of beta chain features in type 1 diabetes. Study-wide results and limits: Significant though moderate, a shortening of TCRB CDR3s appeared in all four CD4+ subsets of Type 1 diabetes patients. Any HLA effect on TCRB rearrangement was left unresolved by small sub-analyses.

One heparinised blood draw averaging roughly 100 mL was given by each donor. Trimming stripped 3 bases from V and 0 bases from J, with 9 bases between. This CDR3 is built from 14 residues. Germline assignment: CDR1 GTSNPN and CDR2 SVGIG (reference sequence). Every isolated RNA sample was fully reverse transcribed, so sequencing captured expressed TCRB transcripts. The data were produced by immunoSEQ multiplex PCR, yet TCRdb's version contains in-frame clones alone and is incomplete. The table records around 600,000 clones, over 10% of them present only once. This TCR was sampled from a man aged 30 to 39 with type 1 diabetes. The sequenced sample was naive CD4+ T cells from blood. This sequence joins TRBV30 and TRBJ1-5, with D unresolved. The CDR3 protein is CAWSFGDSNQPQHF. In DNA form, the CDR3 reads TGTGCCTGGAGCTTTGGGGATAGCAATCAGCCCCAGCATTTT.